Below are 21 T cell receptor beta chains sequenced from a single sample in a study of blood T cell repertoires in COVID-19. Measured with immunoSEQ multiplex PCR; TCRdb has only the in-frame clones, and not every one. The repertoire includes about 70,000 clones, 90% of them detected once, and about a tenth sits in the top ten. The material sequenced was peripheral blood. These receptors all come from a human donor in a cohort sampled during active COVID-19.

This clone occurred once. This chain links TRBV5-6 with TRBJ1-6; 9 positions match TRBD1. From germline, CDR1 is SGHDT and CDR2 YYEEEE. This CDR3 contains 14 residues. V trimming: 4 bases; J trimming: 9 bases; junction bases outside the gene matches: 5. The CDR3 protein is CASSPGTGSSPLHF. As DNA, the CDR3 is TGTGCCAGCAGCCCCGGGACAGGGTCTTCACCCCTCCACTTT. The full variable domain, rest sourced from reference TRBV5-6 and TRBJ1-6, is DAGVTQSPTHLIKTRGQQVTLRCSPKSGHDTVSWYQQALGQGPQFIFQYYEEEERQRGNFPDRFSGHQFPNYSSELNVNALLLGDSALYLCASSPGTGSSPLHFGNGTRLTVT.

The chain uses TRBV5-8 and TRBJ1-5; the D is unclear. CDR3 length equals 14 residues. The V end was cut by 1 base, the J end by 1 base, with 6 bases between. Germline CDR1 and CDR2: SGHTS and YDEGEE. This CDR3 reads CASSLIMSNQPQHF. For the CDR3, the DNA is TGTGCCAGCAGCTTGATTATGAGCAATCAGCCCCAGCATTTT.

The CDR3 region is CASSEEPIQSYEQYF. The CDR3 DNA reads as TGTGCCAGCAGTGAAGAACCCATTCAGTCCTACGAGCAGTACTTC. V gene TRBV6-1 combines with J gene TRBJ2-7, with no clear D. CDR3 size: 15 residues. Germline V CDR1 and CDR2: MNHNS, SASEGT. V dropped 1 base and J dropped 1 base, with 11 bases sitting between them.

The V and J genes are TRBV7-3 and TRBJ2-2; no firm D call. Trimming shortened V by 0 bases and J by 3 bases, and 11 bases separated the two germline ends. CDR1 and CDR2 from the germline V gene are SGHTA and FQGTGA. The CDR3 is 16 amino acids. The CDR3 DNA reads TGTGCCAGCAGCTTAACTTCGAGGCAGCACACCGGGGAGCTGTTTTTT. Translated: CASSLTSRQHTGELFF. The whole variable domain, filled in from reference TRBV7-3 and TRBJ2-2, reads GAGVSQTPSNKVTEKGKYVELRCDPISGHTALYWYRQSLGQGPEFLIYFQGTGAADDSGLPNDRFFAVRPEGSVSTLKIQRTERGDSAVYLCASSLTSRQHTGELFFGEGSRLTVL.

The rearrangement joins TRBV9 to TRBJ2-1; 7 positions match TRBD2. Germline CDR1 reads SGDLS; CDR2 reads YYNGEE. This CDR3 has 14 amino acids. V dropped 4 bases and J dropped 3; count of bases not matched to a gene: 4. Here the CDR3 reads CASSPWGGYNEQFF. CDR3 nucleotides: TGTGCCAGCAGCCCGTGGGGGGGCTACAATGAGCAGTTCTTC. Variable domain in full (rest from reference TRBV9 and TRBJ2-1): DSGVTQTPKHLITATGQRVTLRCSPRSGDLSVYWYQQSLDQGLQFLIQYYNGEERAKGNILERFSAQQFPDLHSELNLSSLELGDSALYFCASSPWGGYNEQFFGPGTRLTVL.

In nucleotides, the CDR3 is TGCGCCAGCAGCGCAGGGACTAGCGGGAGTGGCACAGATACGCAGTATTTT. As protein: CASSAGTSGSGTDTQYF. The chain uses TRBV5-1 and TRBJ2-3, with 14 positions matching TRBD2. The CDR3 sequence is 17 residues long. Trimming took 4 bases from V and 1 from J; bases not matched to a gene: 5. From germline, CDR1 is SGHRS and CDR2 YFSETQ. Based on the CDR3 plus reference TRBV5-1 and TRBJ2-3, the full variable domain is KAGVTQTPRYLIKTRGQQVTLSCSPISGHRSVSWYQQTPGQGLQFLFEYFSETQRNKGNFPGRFSGRQFSNSRSEMNVSTLELGDSALYLCASSAGTSGSGTDTQYFGPGTRLTVL.

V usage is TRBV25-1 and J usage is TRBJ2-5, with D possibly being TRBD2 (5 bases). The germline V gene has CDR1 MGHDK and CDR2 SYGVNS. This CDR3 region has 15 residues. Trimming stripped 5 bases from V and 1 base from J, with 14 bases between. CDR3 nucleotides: TGTGCCAGCAGTCCTTCAAGAGGGATCCAAGAGACCCAGTACTTC. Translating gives CASSPSRGIQETQYF.

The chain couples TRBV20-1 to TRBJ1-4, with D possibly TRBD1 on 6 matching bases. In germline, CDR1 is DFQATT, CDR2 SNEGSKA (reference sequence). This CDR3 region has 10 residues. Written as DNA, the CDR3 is TGCACCCCTGGGGGCCTGCTTCGGTTTTTT. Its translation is CTPGGLLRFF.

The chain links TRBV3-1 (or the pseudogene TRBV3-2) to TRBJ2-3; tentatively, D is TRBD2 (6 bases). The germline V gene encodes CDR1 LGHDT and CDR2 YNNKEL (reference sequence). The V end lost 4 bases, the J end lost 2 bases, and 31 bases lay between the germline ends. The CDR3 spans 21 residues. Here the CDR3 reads CASSRNYGIGGGGTYTDTQYF. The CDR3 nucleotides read TGTGCCAGCAGCCGTAACTACGGAATTGGAGGTGGCGGGACCTACACAGATACGCAGTATTTT.

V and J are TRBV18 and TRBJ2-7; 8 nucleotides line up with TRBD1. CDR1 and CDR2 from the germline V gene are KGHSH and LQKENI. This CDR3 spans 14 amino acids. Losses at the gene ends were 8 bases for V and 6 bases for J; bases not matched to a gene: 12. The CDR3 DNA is TGTGCCAGCACCCCGGACAGGGTGAGAGGCGAGCAGTACTTC. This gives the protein CASTPDRVRGEQYF.

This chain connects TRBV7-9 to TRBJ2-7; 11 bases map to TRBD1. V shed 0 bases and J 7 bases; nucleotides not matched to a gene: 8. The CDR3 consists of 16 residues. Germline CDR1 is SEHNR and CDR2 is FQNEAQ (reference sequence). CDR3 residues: CASSLAGTGGREEQYF. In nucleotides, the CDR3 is TGTGCCAGCAGCTTAGCGGGGACAGGGGGGAGAGAGGAGCAGTACTTC.

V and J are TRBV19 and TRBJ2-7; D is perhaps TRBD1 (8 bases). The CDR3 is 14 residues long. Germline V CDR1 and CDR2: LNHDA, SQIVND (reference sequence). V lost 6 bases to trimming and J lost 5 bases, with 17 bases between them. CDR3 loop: CASRGGDRPHEQYF. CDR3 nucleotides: TGTGCCAGTAGGGGGGGGGACAGGCCCCACGAGCAGTACTTC.

The chain's CDR3 is CASRWTGNEKLFF. The DNA for the CDR3 is TGTGCCAGCAGATGGACAGGGAACGAAAAACTGTTTTTT. The rearrangement joins TRBV6-5 to TRBJ1-4, with TRBD1 matching 8 bases. The V gene end was trimmed by 6 bases and the J gene end by 8 bases; junction bases not matched to a gene: 5. CDR1 and CDR2 (germline): MNHEY, SVGAGI. CDR3 length: 13 residues.

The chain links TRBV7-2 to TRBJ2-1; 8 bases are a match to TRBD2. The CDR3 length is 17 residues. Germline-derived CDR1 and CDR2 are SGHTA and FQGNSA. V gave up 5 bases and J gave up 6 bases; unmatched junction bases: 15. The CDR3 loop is CASSIRGTRIPPNEQFF. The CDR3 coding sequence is TGTGCCAGCAGCATCCGAGGGACTAGGATTCCGCCCAATGAGCAGTTCTTC.

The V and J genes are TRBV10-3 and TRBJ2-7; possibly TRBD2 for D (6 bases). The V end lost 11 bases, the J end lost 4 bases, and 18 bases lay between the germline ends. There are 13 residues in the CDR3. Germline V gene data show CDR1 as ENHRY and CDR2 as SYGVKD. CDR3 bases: TGTGCCTCGGAAGGGACTGGAGATTACGAGCAGTACTTC. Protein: CASEGTGDYEQYF.

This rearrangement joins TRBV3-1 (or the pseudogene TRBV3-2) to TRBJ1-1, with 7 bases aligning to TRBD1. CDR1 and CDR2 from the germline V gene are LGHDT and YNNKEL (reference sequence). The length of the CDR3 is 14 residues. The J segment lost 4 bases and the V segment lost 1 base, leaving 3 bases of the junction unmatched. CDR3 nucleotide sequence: TGTGCCAGCAGCCAAGGACAGGGATCCACTGAAGCTTTCTTT. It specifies CASSQGQGSTEAFF.

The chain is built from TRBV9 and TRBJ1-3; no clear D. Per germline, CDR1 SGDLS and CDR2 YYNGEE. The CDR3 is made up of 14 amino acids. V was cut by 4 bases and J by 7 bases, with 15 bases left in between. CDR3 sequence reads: CASSPRALGNTIYF. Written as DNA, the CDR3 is TGTGCCAGCAGCCCGCGGGCACTGGGGAACACCATATATTTT.

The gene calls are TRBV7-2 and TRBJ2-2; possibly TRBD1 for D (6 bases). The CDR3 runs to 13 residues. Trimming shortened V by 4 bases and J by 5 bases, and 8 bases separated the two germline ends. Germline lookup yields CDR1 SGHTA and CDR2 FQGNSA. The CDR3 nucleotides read TGTGCCAGCAGCTCCAGGGGAACCGGGGAGCTGTTTTTT. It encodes CASSSRGTGELFF.

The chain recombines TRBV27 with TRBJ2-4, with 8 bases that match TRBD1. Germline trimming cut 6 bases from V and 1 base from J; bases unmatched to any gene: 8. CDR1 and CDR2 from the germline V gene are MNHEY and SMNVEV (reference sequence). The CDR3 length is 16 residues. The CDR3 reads CASRLQGGRAKNIQYF. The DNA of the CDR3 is TGTGCCAGCAGGCTACAGGGGGGCCGGGCCAAAAACATTCAGTACTTC.

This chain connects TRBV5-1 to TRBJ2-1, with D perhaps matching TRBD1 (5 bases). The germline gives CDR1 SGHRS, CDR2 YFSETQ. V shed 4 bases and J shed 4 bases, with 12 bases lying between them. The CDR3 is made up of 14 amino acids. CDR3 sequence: CASSLGQEYNEQFF. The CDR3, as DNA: TGCGCCAGCAGCCTAGGACAAGAATACAATGAGCAGTTCTTC.

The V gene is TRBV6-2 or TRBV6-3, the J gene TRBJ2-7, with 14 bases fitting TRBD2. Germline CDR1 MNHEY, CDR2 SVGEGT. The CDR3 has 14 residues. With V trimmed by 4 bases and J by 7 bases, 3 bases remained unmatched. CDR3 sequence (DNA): TGTGCCAGCAGTTGGGGACTAGCGGGGGATGAGCAGTACTTC. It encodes CASSWGLAGDEQYF.